This T cell receptor beta chain is from a study of T cell changes during pregnancy in multiple sclerosis. In germline, CDR1 is SQVTM, CDR2 ANQGSEA. J was trimmed by 3 bases and V by 4 bases; bases with no gene match: 12. The CDR3 runs to 15 residues. Repertoires were generated with immunoSEQ multiplex PCR, while TCRdb's copy carries only in-frame clones and drops some. The top ten clones hold approximately 2% of a sample with roughly 73,000 clones, approximately 92% of them seen once. This clone has only one observation. Material: peripheral blood, obtained in the second trimester of pregnancy. The clonotype comes from a female donor in good health, enrolled as a control in a pregnancy study. The rearrangement uses TRBV29-1 and TRBJ2-7; 7 bases are shared with TRBD1. CDR3 nucleotides: TGCAGCGTTGTAGGGCAACCGGGACAGATCTACGAGCAGTACTTC. It translates to CSVVGQPGQIYEQYF.